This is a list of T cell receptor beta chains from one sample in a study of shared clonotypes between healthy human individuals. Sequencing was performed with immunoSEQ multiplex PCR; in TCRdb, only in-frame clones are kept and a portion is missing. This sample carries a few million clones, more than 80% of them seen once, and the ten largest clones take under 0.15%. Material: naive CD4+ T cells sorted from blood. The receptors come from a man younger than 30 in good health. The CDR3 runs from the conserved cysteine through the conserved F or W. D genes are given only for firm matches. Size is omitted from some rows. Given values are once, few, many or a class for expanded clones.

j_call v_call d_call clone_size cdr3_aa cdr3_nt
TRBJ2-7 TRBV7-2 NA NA CASSEGGIYEQYF TGTGCCAGCAGCGAGGGGGGGATCTACGAGCAGTACTTC
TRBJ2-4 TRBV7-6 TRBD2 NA CASSLAGLAGGESFVNIQYF TGTGCCAGCAGCTTGGCGGGACTAGCGGGAGGGGAGTCATTTGTAAACATTCAGTACTTC
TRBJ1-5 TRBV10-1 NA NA CASSEGRDGRQPQHF TGCGCCAGCAGTGAAGGCAGGGACGGGCGCCAGCCCCAGCATTTT
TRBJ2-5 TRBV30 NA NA CAWAFQETQYF TGTGCCTGGGCCTTTCAAGAGACCCAGTACTTC
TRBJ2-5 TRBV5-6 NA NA CASSLVIRGRQETQYF TGTGCCAGCAGCTTGGTGATCAGGGGTCGCCAAGAGACCCAGTACTTC
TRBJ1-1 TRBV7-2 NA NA CASSLVNTEAFF TGTGCCAGCAGCTTGGTCAACACTGAAGCTTTCTTT
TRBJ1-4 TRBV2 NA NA CASTSYRVTNEKLFF TGTGCCAGCACCTCCTACAGGGTAACTAATGAAAAACTGTTTTTT
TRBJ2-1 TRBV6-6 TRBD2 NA CASSYSGGVGEQFF TGTGCCAGCAGTTACTCGGGAGGGGTTGGTGAGCAGTTCTTC
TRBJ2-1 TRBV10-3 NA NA CATQVRAGNEQFF TGTGCCACCCAGGTTAGGGCCGGCAATGAGCAGTTCTTC
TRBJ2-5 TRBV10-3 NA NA CAIRDGTRLEETQYF TGTGCCATCAGGGACGGGACCCGCCTAGAAGAGACCCAGTACTTC
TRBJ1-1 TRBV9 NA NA CASSVATGMNTEAFF TGTGCCAGCAGCGTTGCGACGGGAATGAACACTGAAGCTTTCTTT
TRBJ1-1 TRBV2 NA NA CASRTEGAEAFF TGTGCCAGCCGTACAGAAGGGGCTGAAGCTTTCTTT
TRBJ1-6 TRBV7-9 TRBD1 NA CASRIPGQDNSPLHF TGTGCCAGCAGAATCCCGGGACAGGATAATTCACCCCTCCACTTT
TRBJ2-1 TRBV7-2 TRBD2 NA CASSLATSGPYNEQFF TGTGCCAGCAGCTTAGCGACTAGCGGGCCATACAATGAGCAGTTCTTC
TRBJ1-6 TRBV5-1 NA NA CASSSREDNSPLHF TGCGCCAGCAGCTCCAGGGAGGATAATTCACCCCTCCACTTT
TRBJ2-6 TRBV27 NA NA CASSPSGANVLTF TGTGCCAGCAGTCCGTCTGGGGCCAACGTCCTGACTTTC
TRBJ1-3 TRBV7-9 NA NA CASSSNTIYF TGTGCCAGCAGCTCGAACACCATATATTTT
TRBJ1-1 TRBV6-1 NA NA CASRMIGAFF TGTGCCAGCCGGATGATCGGAGCTTTCTTT
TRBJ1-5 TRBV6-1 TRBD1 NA CASSVDRGSNQPQHF TGTGCCAGCAGCGTGGACAGGGGCAGCAATCAGCCCCAGCATTTT
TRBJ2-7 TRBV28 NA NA CASRATGGGSYEQYF TGTGCCAGCAGAGCGACTGGTGGAGGTTCCTACGAGCAGTACTTC
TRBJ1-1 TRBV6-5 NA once CASSRAGATEAFF TGTGCCAGCAGTCGTGCGGGGGCCACTGAAGCTTTCTTT
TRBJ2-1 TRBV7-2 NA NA CASSLVAGSYNEQFF TGTGCCAGCAGCTTAGTGGCGGGGTCCTACAATGAGCAGTTCTTC
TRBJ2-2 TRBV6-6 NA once CASSYSLDTGELFF TGTGCCAGCAGTTACTCTTTGGACACCGGGGAGCTGTTTTTT